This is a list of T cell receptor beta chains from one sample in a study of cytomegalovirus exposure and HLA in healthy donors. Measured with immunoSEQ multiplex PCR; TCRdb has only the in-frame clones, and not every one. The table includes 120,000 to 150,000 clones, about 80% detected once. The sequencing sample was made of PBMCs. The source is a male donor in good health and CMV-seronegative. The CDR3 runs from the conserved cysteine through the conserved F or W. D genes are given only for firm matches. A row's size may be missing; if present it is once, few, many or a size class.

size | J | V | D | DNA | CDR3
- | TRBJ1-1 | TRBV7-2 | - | TGTGCCAGCAGCTTAAGACAGCGAAACACTGAAGCTTTCTTT | CASSLRQRNTEAFF
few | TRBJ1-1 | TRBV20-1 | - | TGCAGTGCTAGTAAGAACACTGAAGCTTTCTTT | CSASKNTEAFF
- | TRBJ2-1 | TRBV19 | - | TGTGCCAGTAGTACCCGGGGATACCAAGGTGAGCAGTTCTTC | CASSTRGYQGEQFF
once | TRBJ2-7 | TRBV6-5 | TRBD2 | TGTGCCAGCAGTTACGGGACTAGCGGCTACGAGCAGTACTTC | CASSYGTSGYEQYF
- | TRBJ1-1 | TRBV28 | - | TGTGCCAGCAGTGGCGAGCGGGGGATAAACACTGAAGCTTTCTTT | CASSGERGINTEAFF
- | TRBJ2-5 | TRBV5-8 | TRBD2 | TGTGCCAGCAGCTCGGGGGGAGGGCCCGGGGAGACCCAGTACTTC | CASSSGGGPGETQYF
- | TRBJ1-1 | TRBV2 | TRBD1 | TGTGCCAGCAAGTCCCAGGGGGCTAACACTGAAGCTTTCTTT | CASKSQGANTEAFF
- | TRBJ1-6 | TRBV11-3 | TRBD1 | TGTGCCAGCAGCTTAGAGCAGGGGGGAGTCAATTCACCCCTCCACTTT | CASSLEQGGVNSPLHF
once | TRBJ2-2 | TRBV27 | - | TGTGCCAGCAGTATGAGGACAGTGAACACCGGGGAGCTGTTTTTT | CASSMRTVNTGELFF
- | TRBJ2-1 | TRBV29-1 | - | TGCAGCGTTGATCGGCGGGGTAGCGATGAGCAGTTCTTC | CSVDRRGSDEQFF
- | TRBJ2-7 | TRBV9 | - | TGTGCCAGCAGCGAAAGCGGTAGCTCCTACGAGCAGTACTTC | CASSESGSSYEQYF
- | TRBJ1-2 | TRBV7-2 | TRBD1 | TGTGCCAGCAGCTTAGTAGGGGGCGTGGATGGCTACACCTTC | CASSLVGGVDGYTF
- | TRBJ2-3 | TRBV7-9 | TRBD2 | TGTGCCAGCAGCTCCTTCATAGCGGGCAGCACAGATACGCAGTATTTT | CASSSFIAGSTDTQYF
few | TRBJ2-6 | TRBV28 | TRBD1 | TGTGCCAGCAGTTCCGGGACAGGGCTAGGGGGGGCCAACGTCCTGACTTTC | CASSSGTGLGGANVLTF
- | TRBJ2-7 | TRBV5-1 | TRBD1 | TGCGCCAGCAGCTGGACAGGGGGCCCTCACTCCTACGAGCAGTACTTC | CASSWTGGPHSYEQYF
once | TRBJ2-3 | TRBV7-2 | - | TGTGCCAGCAGCTTGGAGACCCTAAGCACAGATACGCAGTATTTT | CASSLETLSTDTQYF
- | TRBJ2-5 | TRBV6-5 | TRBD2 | TGTGCCAGCAGTTACGGGCTAGCGGGAGTAGAGACCCAGTACTTC | CASSYGLAGVETQYF
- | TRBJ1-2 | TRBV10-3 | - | TGTGCCATCAGTGAGTTCTCAGGGACAATCTCTCAGCGGATTAACTATGGCTACACCTTC | CAISEFSGTISQRINYGYTF
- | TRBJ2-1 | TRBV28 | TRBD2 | TGTGCCAGCAGTTTTGCCCAGCGGGGCTCCTACAATGAGCAGTTCTTC | CASSFAQRGSYNEQFF
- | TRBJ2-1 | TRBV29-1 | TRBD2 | TGCAGCGTTGATGGACTAGCGGTCTACAATGAGCAGTTCTTC | CSVDGLAVYNEQFF
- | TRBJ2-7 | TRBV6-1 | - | TGTGCCAGCAGTGGACGGGGAAAGCGGATCTCCTACGAGCAGTACTTC | CASSGRGKRISYEQYF
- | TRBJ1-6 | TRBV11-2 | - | TGTGCCAGCAGCCCGTCAGGGGCCTCACCCCTCCACTTT | CASSPSGASPLHF